The source of this TCR beta chain is a study of CD8+CD57+ T cells in acquired aplastic anemia. About the research overall: DNA per sorted CD4+ or CD8+ sample ranged roughly 0.19 to 30 ug, averaging roughly 3.5 ug. Study conclusions and caveats: Shared by patients and controls, fewer than 30 CD8+ CDR3s were abundant in patients.

The CDR3 runs to 16 residues. The V end lost 4 bases, the J end lost 0 bases, and 16 bases lay between the germline ends. In germline, CDR1 is DFQATT, CDR2 SNEGSKA (reference sequence). A note on this clonotype: The antigen is undetermined.

The use of genomic DNA as template underpinned the TCR beta VDJ and CDR3 profiling. TCRdb analysed the reads with MiXCR anew, one entry per CDR3 protein. The table lists hundreds of thousands of distinct CDR3 sequences, more than 25% of them singletons. For sequencing, patients were chosen who had shown expansion of CD8+CD57+ cells by flow cytometry. The enrolled patients all had severe acquired aplastic anemia. No therapy was given to patients before blood sampling. Source material: sorted CD4+, CD8+, or CD8+CD57+ T cells (not recorded which) from PBMCs. The clonotype originates from a human donor with aplastic anemia. The chain couples TRBV20-1 to TRBJ2-1; D is undetermined. The CDR3 loop is CSAIPSAVSSYNEQFF. CDR3 coding DNA: TGCAGTGCTATCCCCTCTGCGGTCAGCTCCTACAATGAGCAGTTCTTC.